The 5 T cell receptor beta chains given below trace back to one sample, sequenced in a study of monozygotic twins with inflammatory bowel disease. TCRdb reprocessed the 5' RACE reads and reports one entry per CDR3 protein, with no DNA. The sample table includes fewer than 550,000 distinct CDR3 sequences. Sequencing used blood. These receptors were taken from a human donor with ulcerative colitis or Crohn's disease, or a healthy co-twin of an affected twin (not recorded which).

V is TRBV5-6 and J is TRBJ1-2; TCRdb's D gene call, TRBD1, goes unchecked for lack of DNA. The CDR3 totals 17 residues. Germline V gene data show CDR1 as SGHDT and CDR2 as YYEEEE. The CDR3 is CASSLLNPGQGSYGYTF.

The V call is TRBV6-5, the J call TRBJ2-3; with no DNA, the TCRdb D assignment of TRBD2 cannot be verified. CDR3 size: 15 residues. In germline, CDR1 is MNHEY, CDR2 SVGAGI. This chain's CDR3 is CASSYAAGLADTQYF.

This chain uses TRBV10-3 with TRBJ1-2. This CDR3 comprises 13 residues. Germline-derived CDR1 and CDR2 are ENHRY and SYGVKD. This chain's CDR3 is CAISEGGMYGYTF.

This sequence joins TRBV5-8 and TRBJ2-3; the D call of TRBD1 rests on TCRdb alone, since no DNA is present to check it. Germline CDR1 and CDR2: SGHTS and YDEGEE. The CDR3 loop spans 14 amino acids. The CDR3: CASSLGGSPDTQYF.

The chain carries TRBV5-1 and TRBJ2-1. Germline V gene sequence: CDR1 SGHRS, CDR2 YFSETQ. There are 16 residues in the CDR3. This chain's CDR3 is CASSLTALKVVNEQFF.